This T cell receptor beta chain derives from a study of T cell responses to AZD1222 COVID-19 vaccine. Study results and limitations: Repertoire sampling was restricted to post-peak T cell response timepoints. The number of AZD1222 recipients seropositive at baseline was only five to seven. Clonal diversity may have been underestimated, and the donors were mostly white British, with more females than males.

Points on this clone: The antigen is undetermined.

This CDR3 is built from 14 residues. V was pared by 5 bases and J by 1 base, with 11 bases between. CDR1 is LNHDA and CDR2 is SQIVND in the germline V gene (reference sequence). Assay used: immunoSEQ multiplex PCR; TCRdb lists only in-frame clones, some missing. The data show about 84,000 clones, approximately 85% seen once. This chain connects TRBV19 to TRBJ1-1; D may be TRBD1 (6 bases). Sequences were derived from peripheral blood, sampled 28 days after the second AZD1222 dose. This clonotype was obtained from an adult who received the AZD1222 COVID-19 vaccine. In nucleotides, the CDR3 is TGTGCCAGTAGTCTTGGACAGTCGAACACTGAAGCTTTCTTT. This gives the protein CASSLGQSNTEAFF.